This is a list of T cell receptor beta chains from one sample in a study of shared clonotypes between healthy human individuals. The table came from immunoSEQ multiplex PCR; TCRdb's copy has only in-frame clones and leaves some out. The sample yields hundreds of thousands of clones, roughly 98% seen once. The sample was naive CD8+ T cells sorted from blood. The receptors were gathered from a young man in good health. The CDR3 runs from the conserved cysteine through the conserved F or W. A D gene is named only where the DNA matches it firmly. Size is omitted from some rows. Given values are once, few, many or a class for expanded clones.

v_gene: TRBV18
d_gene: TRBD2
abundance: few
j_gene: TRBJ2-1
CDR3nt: TGTGCCAGCTCACCAAGGGCTAGCGGCGTCTCCTACAATGAGCAGCTCTTC
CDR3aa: CASSPRASGVSYNEQLF

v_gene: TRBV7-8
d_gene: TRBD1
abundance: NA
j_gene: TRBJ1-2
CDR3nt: TGTGCCAGCAGCGGATCGACAGGGGGGAGGGGAGCATATGGCTACACCTTC
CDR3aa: CASSGSTGGRGAYGYTF

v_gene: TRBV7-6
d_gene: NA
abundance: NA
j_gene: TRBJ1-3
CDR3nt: TGTGCCAGCAGCTTAGAAGGGGGCTCTGGAAACACCATATATTTT
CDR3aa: CASSLEGGSGNTIYF

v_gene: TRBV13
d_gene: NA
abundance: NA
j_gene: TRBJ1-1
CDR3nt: TGTGCCAGCAGCTTAAAGCGGACTGAAGCTTTCTTT
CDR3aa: CASSLKRTEAFF

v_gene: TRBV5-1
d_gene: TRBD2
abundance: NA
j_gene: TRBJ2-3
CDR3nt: TGCGCCAGCAGGGAGGCGGGAGTTAGCACAGATACGCAGTATTTT
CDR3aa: CASREAGVSTDTQYF

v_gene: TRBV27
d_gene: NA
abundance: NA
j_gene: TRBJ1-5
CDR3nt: TGTGCCAGCAGTTACTGGGGGGACGATCAGCCCCAGCATTTT
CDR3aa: CASSYWGDDQPQHF

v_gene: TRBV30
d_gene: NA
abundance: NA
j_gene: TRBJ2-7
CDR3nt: TGTGCCTGGAGTGTAGCGGGCTCCTACGAGCAGTACTTC
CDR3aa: CAWSVAGSYEQYF

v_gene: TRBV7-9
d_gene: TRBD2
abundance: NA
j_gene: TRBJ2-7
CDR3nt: TGTGCCAGCAGCTTAACAGCGGGAGGACCAAGCTCCTACGAGCAGTACTTC
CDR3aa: CASSLTAGGPSSYEQYF

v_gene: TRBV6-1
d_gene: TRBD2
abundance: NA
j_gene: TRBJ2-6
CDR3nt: TGTGCCAGCAGTGAAGGTTCGCGGGGGTCGAGCTCTGGGGCCAACGTCCTGACTTTC
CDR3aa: CASSEGSRGSSSGANVLTF

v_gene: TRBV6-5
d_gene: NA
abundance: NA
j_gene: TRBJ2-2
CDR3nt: TGTGCCAGCAGTTACTCGTTAGCCGGGGAGCTGTTTTTT
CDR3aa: CASSYSLAGELFF

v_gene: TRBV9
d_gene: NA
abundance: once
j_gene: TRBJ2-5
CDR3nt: TGTGCCAGCAGCGTAGTTGGAGGGTACCAAGAGACCCAGTACTTC
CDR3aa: CASSVVGGYQETQYF

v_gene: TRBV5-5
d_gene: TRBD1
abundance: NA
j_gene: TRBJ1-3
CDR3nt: TGTGCCAGCAGCCTCCGGGACAGGGGAGCCGGAAACACCATATATTTT
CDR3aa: CASSLRDRGAGNTIYF

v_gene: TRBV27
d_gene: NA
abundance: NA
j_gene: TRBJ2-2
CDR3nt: TGTGCCAGCAGTTTGGTCACCGGGGAGCTGTTTTTT
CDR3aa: CASSLVTGELFF

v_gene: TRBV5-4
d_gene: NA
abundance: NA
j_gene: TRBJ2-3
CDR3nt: TGTGCCAGCAGCTTGGAGCCCTCCTCGGGTAACACAGATACGCAGTATTTT
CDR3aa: CASSLEPSSGNTDTQYF

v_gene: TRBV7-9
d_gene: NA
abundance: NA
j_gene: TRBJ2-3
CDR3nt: TGTGCCAGCAGCCCTCCTGGAGGAGGGGCAGATACGCAGTATTTT
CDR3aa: CASSPPGGGADTQYF

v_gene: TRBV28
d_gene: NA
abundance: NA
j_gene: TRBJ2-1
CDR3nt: TGTGCCAGCAGAGGGTGGCGGTCCTCCTACAATGAGCAGTTCTTC
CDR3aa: CASRGWRSSYNEQFF

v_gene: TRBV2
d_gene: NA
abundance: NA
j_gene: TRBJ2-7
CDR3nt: TGTGCCAGCAGCGGTAACAAAGGGAGTAATCCCTACGAGCAGTACTTC
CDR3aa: CASSGNKGSNPYEQYF

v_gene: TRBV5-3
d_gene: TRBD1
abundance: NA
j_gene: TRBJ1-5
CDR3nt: TGTGCCAGAAGCTTGGATTTCTGGGACAGGGATCAGCCCCAGCATTTT
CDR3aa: CARSLDFWDRDQPQHF

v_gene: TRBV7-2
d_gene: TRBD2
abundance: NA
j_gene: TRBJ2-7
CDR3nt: TGTGCCAGCAGCGCAAGCGGGATAGTCTACGAGCAGTACTTC
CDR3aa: CASSASGIVYEQYF

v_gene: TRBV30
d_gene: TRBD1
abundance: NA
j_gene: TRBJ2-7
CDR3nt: TGTGCCTGGAGCCTCGGTGGACAGGGGTACGAGCAGTACTTC
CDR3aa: CAWSLGGQGYEQYF

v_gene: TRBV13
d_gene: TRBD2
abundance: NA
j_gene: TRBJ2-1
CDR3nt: TGTGCCAGCAGCTTAGGGACTAGCGGGATCCGTGAGCAGTTCTTC
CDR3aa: CASSLGTSGIREQFF

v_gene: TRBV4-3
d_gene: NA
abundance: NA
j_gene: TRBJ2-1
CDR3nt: TGCGCCAGCAGCCTGGACGGGCGGACCTACAATGAGCAGTTCTTC
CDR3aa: CASSLDGRTYNEQFF

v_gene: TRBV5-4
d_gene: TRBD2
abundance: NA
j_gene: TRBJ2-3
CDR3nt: TGTGCCAGCAAACTCGGGGGGGCGGGAGATACGCAGTATTTT
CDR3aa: CASKLGGAGDTQYF

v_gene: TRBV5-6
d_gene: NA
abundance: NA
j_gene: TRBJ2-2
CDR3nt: TGTGCCAGCAGCTCGCCGAAAAAACTCCTATCACTGTTTTTT
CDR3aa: CASSSPKKLLSLFF

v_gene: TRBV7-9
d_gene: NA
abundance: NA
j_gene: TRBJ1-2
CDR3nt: TGTGCCAGCAGCTTGAAGGGCCGCTATGGCTACACCTTC
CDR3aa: CASSLKGRYGYTF

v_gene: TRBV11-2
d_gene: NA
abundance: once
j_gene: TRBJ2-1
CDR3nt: TGTGCCAGCAGCACCGGTAACCCCGGGATTTACAATGAGCAGTTCTTC
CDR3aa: CASSTGNPGIYNEQFF

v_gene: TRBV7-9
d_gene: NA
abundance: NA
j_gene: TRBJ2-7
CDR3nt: TGTGCCAGCAGCTTAGCAGGGGTGAACTACGAGCAGTACTTC
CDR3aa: CASSLAGVNYEQYF

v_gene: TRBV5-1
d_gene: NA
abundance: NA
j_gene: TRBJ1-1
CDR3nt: TGCGCCAGCAGCTTGGTGAACACTGAAGCTTTCTTT
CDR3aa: CASSLVNTEAFF

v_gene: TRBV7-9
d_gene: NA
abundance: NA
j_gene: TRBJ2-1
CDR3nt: TGTGCCAGCAGTCGTACCAATGAGCAGTTCTTC
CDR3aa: CASSRTNEQFF

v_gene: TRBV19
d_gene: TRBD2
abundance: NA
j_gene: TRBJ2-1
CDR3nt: TGTGCCACCTCATGGACTAGCGGATGGGGTGAGCAGTTCTTC
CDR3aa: CATSWTSGWGEQFF

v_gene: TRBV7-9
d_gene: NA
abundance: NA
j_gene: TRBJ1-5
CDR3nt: TGTGCCAGCAGCGCGCGAGGCGGCAATCAGCCCCAGCATTTT
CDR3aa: CASSARGGNQPQHF

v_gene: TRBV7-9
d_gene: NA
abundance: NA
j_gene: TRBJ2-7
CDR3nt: TGTGCCAGCAGCTCAGGGGGACTCCGGCCCTACGAGCAGTACTTC
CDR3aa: CASSSGGLRPYEQYF

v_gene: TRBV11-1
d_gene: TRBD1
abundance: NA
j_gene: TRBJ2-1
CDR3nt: TGTGCCAGCAGCTTAGGTGGGACAGGGGCCCACAATGAGCAGTTCTTC
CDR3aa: CASSLGGTGAHNEQFF

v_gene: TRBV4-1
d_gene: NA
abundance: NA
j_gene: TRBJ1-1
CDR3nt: TGCGCCAGCAGCACGCCAGGAGAATCTATGAACACTGAAGCTTTCTTT
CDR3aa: CASSTPGESMNTEAFF

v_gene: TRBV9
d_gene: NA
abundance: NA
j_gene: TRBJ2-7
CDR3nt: TGTGCCAGCAGCGTAGGTGATAGCGGCTCCTACGAGCAGTACTTC
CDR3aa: CASSVGDSGSYEQYF

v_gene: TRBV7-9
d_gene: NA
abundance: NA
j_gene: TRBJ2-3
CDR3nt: TGTGCCAGCAGCCGAATGAATCAGGGAACAGATACGCAGTATTTT
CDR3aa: CASSRMNQGTDTQYF

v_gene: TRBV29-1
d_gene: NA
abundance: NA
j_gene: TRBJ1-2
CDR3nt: TGCAGCGTTGAAGATCTCTACTACTATGGCTACACCTTC
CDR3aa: CSVEDLYYYGYTF

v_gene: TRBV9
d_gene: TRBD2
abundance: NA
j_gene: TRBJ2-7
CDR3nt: TGTGCCAGCTCTCCCAGCGGGAGATGGTACGAGCAGTACTTC
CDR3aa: CASSPSGRWYEQYF

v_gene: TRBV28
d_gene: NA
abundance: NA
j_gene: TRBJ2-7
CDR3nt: TGTGCCAGCAGTTTAGTCGGCGGGTCGACCTACGAGCAGTACTTC
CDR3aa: CASSLVGGSTYEQYF

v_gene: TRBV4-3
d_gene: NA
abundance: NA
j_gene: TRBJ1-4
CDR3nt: TGCGCCAGCAGCCAAGCTGCGGGACTGGGGACTAATGAAAAACTGTTTTTT
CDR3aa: CASSQAAGLGTNEKLFF

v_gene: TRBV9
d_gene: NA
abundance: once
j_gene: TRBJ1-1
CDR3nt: TGTGCCAGCAGCGAGGGGGGAAACACTGAAGCTTTCTTT
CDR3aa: CASSEGGNTEAFF

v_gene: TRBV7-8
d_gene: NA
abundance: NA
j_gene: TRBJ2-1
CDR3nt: TGTGCCAGCAGTTGGCGGGCGGGCACCTACAATGAGCAGTTCTTC
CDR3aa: CASSWRAGTYNEQFF

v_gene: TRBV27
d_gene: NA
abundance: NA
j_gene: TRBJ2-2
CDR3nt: TGTGCCAGCAACGCAGGGGAGCTGTTTTTT
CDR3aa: CASNAGELFF

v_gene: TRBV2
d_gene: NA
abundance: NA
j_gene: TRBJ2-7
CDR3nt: TGTGCCAGCAGTGACTTGGAGGGCCGGTACGAGCAGTACTTC
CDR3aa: CASSDLEGRYEQYF

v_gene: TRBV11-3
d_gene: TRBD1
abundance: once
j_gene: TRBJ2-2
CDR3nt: TGTGCCAGCAGAGTCGACAGGGCTACCGGGGAGCTGTTTTTT
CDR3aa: CASRVDRATGELFF

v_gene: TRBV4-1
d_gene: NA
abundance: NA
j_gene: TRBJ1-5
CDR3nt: TGCGCCAGCAGCCAAGAAGGCGACAGTTATCAGCCCCAGCATTTT
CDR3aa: CASSQEGDSYQPQHF

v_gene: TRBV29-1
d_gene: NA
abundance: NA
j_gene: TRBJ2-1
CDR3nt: TGCAGCGTTGCCGACAATCCGGGCCCCTACAATGAGCAGTTCTTC
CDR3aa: CSVADNPGPYNEQFF

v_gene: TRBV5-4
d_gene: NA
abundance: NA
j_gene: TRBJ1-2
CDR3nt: TGTGCCAGCAGCTTGGACGGCGGACGGATCTATGGCTACACCTTC
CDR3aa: CASSLDGGRIYGYTF

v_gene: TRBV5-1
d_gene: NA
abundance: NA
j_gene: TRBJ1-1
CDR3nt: TGCGCCAGCAGCATCGGATACGGAGCTTTCTTT
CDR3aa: CASSIGYGAFF